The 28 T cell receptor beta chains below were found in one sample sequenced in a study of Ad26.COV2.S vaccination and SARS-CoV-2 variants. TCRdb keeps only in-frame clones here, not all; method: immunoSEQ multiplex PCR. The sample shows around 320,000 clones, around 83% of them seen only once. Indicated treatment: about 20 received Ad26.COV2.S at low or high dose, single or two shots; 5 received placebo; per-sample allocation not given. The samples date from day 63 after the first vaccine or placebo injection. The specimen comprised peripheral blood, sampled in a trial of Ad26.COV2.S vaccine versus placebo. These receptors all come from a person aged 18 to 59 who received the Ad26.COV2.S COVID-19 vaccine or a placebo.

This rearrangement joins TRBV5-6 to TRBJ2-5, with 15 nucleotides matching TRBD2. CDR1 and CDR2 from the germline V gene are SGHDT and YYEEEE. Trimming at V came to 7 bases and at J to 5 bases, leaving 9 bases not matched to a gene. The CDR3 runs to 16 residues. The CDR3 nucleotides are TGTGCCAGCGGCGGACTAGCGGGGGGGAAGACCGAGACCCAGTACTTC. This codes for CASGGLAGGKTETQYF.

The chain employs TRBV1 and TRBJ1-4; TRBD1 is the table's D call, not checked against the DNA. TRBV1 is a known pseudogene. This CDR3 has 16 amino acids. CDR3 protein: CTSSHPPGGESEKLFF. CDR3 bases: TGCACCAGCAGCCATCCGCCAGGGGGCGAATCGGAAAAACTGTTTTTT.

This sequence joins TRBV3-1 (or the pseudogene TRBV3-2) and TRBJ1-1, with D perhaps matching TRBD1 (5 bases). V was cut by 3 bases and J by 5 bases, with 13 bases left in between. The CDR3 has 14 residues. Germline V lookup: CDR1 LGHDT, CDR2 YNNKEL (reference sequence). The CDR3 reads CASSHGTVETEAFF. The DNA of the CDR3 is TGTGCCAGCAGCCACGGGACCGTCGAGACTGAAGCTTTCTTT.

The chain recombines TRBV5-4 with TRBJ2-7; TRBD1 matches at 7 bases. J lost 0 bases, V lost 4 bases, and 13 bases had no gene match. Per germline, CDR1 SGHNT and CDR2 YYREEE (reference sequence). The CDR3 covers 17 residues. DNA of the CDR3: TGTGCCAGCAGCACCAGACAGGGCGCCCTCCTCTCCTACGAGCAGTACTTC. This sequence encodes CASSTRQGALLSYEQYF.

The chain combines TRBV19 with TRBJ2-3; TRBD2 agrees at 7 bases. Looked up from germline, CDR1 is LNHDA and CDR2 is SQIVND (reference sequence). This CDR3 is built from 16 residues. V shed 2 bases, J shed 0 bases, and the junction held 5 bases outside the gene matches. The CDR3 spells CASSIWSGASTDTQYF. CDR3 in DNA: TGTGCCAGTAGTATATGGAGCGGGGCAAGCACAGATACGCAGTATTTT.

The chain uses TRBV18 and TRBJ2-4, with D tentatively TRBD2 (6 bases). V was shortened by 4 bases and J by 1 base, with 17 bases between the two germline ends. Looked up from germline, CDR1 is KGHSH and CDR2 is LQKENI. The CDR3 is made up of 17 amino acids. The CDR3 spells CASSLLKDLAAKNIQYF. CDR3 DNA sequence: TGTGCCAGCTCACTTCTTAAGGACCTAGCGGCCAAAAACATTCAGTACTTC.

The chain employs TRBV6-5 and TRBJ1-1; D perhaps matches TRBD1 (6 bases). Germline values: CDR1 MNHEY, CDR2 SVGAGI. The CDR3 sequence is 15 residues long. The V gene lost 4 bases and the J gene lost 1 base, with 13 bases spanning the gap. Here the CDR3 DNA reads TGTGCCAGCAGTTCGTGGTCGGGGGCGAACACTGAAGCTTTCTTT. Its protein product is CASSSWSGANTEAFF.

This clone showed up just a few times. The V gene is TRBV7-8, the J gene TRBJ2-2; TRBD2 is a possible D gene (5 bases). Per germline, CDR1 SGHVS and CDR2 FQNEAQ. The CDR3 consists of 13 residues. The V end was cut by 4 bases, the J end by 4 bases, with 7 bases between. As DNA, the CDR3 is TGTGCCAGCAGCTACGCGGGCACCGGGGAGCTGTTTTTT. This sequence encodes CASSYAGTGELFF. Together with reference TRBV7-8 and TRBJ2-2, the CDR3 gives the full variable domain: GAGVSQSPRYKVAKRGQDVALRCDPISGHVSLFWYQQALGQGPEFLTYFQNEAQLDKSGLPSDRFFAERPEGSVSTLKIQRTQQEDSAVYLCASSYAGTGELFFGEGSRLTVL.

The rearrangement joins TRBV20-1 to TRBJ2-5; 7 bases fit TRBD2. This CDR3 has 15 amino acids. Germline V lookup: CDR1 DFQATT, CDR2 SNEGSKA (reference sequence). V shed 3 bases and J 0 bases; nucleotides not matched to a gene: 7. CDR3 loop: CSASRRGTYQETQYF. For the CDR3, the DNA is TGCAGTGCTAGTAGGCGGGGGACCTACCAAGAGACCCAGTACTTC.

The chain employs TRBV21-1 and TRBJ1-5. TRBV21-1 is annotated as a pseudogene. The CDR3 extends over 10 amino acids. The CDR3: CATSGCKWHF. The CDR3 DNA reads TGTGCCACCTCCGGCTGTAAGTGGCATTTT.

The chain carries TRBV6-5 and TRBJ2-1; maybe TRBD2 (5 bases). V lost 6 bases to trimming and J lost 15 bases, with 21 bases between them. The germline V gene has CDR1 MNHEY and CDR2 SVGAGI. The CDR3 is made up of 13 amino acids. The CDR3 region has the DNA TGTGCCAGCAGAGACTCCGGGATCCTTACGTCGTTCTTC. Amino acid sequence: CASRDSGILTSFF.

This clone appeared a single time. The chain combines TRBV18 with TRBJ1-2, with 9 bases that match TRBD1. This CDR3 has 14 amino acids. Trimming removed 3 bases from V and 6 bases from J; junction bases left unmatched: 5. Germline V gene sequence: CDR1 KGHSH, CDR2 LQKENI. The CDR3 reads CASSPGDRADGYTF. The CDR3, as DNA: TGTGCCAGCTCACCGGGGGACAGGGCGGATGGCTACACCTTC.

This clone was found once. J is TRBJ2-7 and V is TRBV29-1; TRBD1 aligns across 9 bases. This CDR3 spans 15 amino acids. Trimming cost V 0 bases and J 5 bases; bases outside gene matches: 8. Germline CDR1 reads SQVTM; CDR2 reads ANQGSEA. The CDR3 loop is CSVEDRGTGRNEQYF. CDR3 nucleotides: TGCAGCGTTGAAGATCGGGGGACAGGGCGAAACGAGCAGTACTTC.

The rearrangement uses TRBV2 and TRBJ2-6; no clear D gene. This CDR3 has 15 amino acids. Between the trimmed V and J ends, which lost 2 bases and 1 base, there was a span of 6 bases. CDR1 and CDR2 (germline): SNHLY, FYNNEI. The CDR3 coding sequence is TGTGCCAGCAGTGAAATGGTGTCTGGGGCCAACGTCCTGACTTTC. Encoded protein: CASSEMVSGANVLTF.

The CDR3 DNA follows: TGTGCCAGCAGTGTGGACAGGGGCTCCTACGAGCAGTACTTC. It codes for CASSVDRGSYEQYF. The gene calls are TRBV2 and TRBJ2-7, with TRBD1 matching 9 bases. In germline, CDR1 is SNHLY, CDR2 FYNNEI. The J segment lost 0 bases and the V segment lost 4 bases, leaving 1 base of the junction unmatched. The CDR3 totals 14 residues. The whole variable domain, remainder taken from reference TRBV2 and TRBJ2-7, is EPEVTQTPSHQVTQMGQEVILRCVPISNHLYFYWYRQILGQKVEFLVSFYNNEISEKSEIFDDQFSVERPDGSNFTLKIRSTKLEDSAMYFCASSVDRGSYEQYFGPGTRLTVT.

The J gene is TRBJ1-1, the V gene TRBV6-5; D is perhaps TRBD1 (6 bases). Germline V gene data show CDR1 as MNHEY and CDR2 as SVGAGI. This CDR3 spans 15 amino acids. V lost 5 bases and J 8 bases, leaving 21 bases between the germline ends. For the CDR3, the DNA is TGTGCCAGCAGTCGAGGACAGACCGCCCATCCGGAAGCTTTCTTT. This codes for CASSRGQTAHPEAFF.

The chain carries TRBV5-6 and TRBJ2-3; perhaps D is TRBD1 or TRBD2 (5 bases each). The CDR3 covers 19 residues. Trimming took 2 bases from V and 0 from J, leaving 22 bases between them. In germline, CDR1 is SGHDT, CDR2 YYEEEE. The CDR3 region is CASSFEASGIRGSTDTQYF. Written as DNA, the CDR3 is TGTGCCAGCAGCTTCGAGGCAAGCGGTATTAGGGGAAGCACAGATACGCAGTATTTT.

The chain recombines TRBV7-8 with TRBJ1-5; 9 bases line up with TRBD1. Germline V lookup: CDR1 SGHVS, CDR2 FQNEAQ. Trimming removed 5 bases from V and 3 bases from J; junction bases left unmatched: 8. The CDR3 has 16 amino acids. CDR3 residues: CASSLGGTGLNQPQHF. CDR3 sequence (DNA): TGTGCCAGCAGCCTAGGCGGGACAGGGCTCAATCAGCCCCAGCATTTT.

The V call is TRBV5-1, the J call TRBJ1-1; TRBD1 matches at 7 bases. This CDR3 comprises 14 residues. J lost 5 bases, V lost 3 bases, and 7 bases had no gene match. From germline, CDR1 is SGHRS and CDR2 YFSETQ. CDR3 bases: TGCGCCAGCAGCTATGGAGGGGGCACAACTGAAGCTTTCTTT. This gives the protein CASSYGGGTTEAFF.

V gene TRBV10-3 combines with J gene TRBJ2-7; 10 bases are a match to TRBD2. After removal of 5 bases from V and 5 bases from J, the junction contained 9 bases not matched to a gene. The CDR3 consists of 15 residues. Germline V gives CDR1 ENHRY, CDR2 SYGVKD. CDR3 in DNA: TGTGCCATCAGTTCGACTAGCGGGTCGATTCACGAGCAGTACTTC. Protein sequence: CAISSTSGSIHEQYF.

CDR3 sequence: CAIESTGFGNTEAFF. CDR3 in DNA: TGTGCCATCGAATCGACAGGGTTTGGGAACACTGAAGCTTTCTTT. V and J are TRBV10-3 and TRBJ1-1; TRBD1 aligns across 7 bases. Losses at the gene ends were 8 bases for V and 1 base for J; bases not matched to a gene: 10. Looked up from germline, CDR1 is ENHRY and CDR2 is SYGVKD. This CDR3 spans 15 amino acids.

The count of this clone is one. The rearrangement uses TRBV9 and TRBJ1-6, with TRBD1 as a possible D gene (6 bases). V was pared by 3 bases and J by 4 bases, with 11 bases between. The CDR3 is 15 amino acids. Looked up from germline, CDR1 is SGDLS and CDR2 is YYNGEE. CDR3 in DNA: TGTGCCAGCAGCGGGACTGGACAGTATAATTCACCCCTCCACTTT. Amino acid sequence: CASSGTGQYNSPLHF.

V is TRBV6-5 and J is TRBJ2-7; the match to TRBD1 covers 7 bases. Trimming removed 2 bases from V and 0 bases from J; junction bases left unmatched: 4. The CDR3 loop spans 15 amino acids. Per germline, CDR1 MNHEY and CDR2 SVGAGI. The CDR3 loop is CASSYRDSSSYEQYF. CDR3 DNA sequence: TGTGCCAGCAGTTACCGGGACAGTAGCTCCTACGAGCAGTACTTC.

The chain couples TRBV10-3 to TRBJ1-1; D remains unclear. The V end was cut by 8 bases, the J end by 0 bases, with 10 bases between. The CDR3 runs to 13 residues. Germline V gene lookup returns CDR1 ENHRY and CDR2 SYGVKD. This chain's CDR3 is CAIRAGLNTEAFF. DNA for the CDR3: TGTGCCATCCGCGCGGGGTTGAACACTGAAGCTTTCTTT.

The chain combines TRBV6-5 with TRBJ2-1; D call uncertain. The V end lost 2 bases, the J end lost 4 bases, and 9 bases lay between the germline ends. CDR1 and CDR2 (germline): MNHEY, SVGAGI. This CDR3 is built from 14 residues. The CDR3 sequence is CASSYSGGYNEQFF. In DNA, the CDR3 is TGTGCCAGCAGTTACAGTGGCGGATACAATGAGCAGTTCTTC.

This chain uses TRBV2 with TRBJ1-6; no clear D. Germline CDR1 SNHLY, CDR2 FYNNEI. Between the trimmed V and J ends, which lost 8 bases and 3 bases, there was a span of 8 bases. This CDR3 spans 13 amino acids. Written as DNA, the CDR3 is TGTGCCAGCGGGGAGGGCTATAATTCACCCCTCCACTTT. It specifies CASGEGYNSPLHF. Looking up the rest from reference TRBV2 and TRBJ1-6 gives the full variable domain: EPEVTQTPSHQVTQMGQEVILRCVPISNHLYFYWYRQILGQKVEFLVSFYNNEISEKSEIFDDQFSVERPDGSNFTLKIRSTKLEDSAMYFCASGEGYNSPLHFGNGTRLTVT.

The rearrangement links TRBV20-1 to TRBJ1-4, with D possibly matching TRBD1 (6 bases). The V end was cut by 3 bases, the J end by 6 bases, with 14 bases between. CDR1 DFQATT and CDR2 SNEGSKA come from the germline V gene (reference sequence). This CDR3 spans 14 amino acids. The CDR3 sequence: CSASDRRGDEKLFF. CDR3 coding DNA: TGCAGTGCTAGTGATCGGAGGGGGGATGAAAAACTGTTTTTT.

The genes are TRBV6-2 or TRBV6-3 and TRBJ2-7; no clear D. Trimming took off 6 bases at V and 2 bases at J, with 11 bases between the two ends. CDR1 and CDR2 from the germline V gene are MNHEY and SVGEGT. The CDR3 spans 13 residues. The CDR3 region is CASSPFPPYEQYF. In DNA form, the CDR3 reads TGTGCCAGCAGCCCCTTCCCACCCTACGAGCAGTACTTC.